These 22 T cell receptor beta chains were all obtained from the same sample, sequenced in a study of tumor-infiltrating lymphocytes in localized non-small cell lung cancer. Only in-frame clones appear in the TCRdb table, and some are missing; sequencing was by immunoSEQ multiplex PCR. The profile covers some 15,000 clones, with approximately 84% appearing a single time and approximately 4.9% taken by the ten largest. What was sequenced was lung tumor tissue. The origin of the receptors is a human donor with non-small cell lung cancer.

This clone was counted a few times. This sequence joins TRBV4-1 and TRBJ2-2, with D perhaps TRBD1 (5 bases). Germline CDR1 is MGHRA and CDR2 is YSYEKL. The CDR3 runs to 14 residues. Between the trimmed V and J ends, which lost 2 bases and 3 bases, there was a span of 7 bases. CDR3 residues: CASSQQGYTGELFF. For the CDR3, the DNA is TGCGCCAGCAGCCAACAGGGTTACACCGGGGAGCTGTTTTTT.

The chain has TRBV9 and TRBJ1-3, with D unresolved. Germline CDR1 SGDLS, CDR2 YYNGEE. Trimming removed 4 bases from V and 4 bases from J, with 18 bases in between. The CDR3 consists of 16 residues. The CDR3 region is CASSPVQGGPGNTIYF. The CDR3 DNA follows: TGTGCCAGCAGCCCCGTACAAGGAGGGCCAGGAAACACCATATATTTT.

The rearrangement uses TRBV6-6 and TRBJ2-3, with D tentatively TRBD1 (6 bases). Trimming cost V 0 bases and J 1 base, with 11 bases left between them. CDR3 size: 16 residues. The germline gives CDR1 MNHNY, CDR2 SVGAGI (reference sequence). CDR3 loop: CASSYSGAWGTDTQYF. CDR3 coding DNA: TGTGCCAGCAGTTACTCGGGGGCCTGGGGCACAGATACGCAGTATTTT.

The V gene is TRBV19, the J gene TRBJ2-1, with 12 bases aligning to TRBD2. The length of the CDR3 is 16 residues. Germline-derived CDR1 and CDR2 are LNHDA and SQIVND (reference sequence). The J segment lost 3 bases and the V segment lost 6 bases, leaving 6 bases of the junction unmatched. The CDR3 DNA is TGTGCCAGTAGCCCAAAGACTAGCGGGAGCTACAATGAGCAGTTCTTC. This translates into CASSPKTSGSYNEQFF.

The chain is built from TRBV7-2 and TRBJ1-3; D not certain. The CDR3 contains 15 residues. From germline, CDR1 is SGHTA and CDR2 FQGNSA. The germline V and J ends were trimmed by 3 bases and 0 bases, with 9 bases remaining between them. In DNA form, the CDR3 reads TGTGCCAGCAGCTTTGGGGTAAACTCTGGAAACACCATATATTTT. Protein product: CASSFGVNSGNTIYF.

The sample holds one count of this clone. The CDR3 sequence: CASSVGWSQAGFETQYF. In nucleotides, the CDR3 is TGTGCCAGCAGCGTAGGGTGGAGTCAAGCGGGGTTTGAGACCCAGTACTTC. V and J are TRBV9 and TRBJ2-5, with 7 bases fitting TRBD2. The ends lost 0 bases at V and 5 bases at J; junction bases unmatched: 13. The CDR3 has 17 amino acids. The germline CDR1 and CDR2 sequences are SGDLS and YYNGEE.

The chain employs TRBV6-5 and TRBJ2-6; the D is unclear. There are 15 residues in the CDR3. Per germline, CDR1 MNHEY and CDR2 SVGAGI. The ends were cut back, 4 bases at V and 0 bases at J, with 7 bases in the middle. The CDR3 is CASSSELSGANVLTF. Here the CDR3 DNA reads TGTGCCAGCAGTTCTGAACTCTCTGGGGCCAACGTCCTGACTTTC.

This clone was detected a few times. The CDR3 reads CASRRSANYGYTF. The CDR3 DNA reads TGTGCCAGCCGCAGGTCGGCTAACTATGGCTACACCTTC. This chain connects TRBV6-6 to TRBJ1-2; D is unclear. Germline CDR1 MNHNY, CDR2 SVGAGI (reference sequence). This CDR3 spans 13 amino acids. The germline V and J ends were trimmed by 8 bases and 0 bases, with 10 bases remaining between them.

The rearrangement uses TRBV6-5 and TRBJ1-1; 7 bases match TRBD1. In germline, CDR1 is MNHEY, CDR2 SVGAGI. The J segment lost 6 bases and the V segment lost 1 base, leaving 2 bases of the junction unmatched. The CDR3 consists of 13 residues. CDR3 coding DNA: TGTGCCAGCAGTTACTTTACAGGGGCTGAAGCTTTCTTT. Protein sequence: CASSYFTGAEAFF.

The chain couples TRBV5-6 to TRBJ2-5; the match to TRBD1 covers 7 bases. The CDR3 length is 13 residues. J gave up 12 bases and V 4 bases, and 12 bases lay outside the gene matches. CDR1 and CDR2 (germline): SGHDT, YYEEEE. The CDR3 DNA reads TGTGCCAGCAGCCGGGACAGCCTTAAAAAGGAGTACTTC. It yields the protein CASSRDSLKKEYF.

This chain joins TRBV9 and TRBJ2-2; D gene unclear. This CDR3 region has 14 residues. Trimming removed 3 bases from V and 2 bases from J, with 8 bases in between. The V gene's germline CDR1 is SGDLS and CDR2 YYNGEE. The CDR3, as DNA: TGTGCCAGCAGCGCCAGCTTCAACACCGGGGAGCTGTTTTTT. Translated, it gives CASSASFNTGELFF.

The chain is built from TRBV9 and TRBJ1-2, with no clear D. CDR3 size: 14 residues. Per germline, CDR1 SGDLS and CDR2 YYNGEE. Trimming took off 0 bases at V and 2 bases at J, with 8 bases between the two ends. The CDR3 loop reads CASSVEPVNYGYTF. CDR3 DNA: TGTGCCAGCAGCGTAGAACCGGTAAACTATGGCTACACCTTC.

This CDR3 is CASSLQHQNTGELFF. The CDR3, as DNA: TGTGCCAGCAGCTTACAACATCAGAACACCGGGGAGCTGTTTTTT. The chain links TRBV7-3 to TRBJ2-2; unclear D gene. Trimming stripped 2 bases from V and 1 base from J, with 8 bases between. CDR3 size: 15 residues. Germline assignment: CDR1 SGHTA and CDR2 FQGTGA.

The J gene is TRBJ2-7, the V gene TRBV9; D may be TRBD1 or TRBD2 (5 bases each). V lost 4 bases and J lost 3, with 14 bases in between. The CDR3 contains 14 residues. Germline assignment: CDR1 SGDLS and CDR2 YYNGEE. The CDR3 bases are TGTGCCAGCAGCCCCCCGGCAGGGAGCTACGAGCAGTACTTC. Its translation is CASSPPAGSYEQYF.

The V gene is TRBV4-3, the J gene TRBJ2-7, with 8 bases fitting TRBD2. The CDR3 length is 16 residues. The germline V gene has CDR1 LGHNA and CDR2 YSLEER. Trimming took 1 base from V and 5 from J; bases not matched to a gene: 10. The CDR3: CASSQGGGAGVDEQYF. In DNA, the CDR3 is TGCGCCAGCAGCCAAGGAGGAGGAGCGGGGGTCGACGAGCAGTACTTC.

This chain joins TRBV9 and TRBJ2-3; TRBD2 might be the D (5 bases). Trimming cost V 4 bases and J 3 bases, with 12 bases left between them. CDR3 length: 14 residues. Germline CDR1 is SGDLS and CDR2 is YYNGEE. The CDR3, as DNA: TGTGCCAGCAGCCTTAACCCGGGGACAGATACGCAGTATTTT. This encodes CASSLNPGTDTQYF.

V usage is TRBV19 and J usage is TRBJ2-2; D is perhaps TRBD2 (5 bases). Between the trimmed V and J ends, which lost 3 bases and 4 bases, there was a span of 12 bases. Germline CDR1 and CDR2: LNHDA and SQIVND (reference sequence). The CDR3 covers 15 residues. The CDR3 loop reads CASSITGIRTGELFF. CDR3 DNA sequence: TGTGCCAGTAGTATCACGGGGATTCGCACCGGGGAGCTGTTTTTT.

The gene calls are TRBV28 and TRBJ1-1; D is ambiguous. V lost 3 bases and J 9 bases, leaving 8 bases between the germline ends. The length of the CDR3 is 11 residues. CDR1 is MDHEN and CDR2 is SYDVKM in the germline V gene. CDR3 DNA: TGTGCCAGCAGTTTTCTACACCAAGCTTTCTTT. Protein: CASSFLHQAFF.

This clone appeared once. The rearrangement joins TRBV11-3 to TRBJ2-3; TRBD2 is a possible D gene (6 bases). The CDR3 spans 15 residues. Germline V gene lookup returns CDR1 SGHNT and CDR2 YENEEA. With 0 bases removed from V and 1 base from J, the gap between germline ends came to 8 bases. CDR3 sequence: CASSLDAGRTDTQYF. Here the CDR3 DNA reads TGTGCCAGCAGCTTAGATGCGGGACGCACAGATACGCAGTATTTT.

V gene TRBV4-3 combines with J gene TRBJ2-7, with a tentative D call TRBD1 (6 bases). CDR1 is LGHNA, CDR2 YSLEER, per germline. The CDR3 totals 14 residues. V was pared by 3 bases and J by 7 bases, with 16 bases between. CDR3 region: CASSHGQGQGEQYF. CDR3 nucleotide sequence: TGCGCCAGCAGCCATGGGCAGGGGCAAGGGGAGCAGTACTTC.

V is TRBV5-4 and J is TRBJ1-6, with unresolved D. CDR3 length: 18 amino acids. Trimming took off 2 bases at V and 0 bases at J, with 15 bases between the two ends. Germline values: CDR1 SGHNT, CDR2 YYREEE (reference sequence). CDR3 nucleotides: TGTGCCAGCAGCTTTGGAGGTGTCGGGAGCTCCTATAATTCACCCCTCCACTTT. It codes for CASSFGGVGSSYNSPLHF.

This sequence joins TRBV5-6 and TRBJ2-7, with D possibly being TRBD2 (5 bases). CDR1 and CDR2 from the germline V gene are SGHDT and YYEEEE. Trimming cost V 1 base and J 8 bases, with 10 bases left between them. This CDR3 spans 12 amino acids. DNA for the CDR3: TGTGCCAGCAGCTTGTTCCGGGGTAAGCAGTACTTC. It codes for CASSLFRGKQYF.